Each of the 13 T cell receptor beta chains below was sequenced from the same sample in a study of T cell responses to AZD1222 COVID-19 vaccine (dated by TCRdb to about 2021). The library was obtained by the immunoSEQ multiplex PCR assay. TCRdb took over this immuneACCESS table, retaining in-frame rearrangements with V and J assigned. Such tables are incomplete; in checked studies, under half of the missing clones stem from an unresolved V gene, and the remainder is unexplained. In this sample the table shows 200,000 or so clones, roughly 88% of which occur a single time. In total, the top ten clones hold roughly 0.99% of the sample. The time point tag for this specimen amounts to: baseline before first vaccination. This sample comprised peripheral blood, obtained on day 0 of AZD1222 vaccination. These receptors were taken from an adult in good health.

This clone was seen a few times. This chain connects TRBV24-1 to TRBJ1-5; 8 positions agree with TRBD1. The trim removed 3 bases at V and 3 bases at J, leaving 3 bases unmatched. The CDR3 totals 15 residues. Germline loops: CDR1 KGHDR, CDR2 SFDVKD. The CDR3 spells CATSDPGQDNQPQHF. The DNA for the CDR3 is TGTGCCACCAGTGATCCGGGACAGGACAATCAGCCCCAGCATTTT.

The CDR3 coding sequence is TGTGCCAGCAGCTTTGGAGGAAGCCGCTATGGCTACACCTTC. Translated, it gives CASSFGGSRYGYTF. V usage is TRBV5-4 and J usage is TRBJ1-2; D is unresolved. V dropped 2 bases and J dropped 4 bases, with 12 bases sitting between them. Germline V gene sequence: CDR1 SGHNT, CDR2 YYREEE (reference sequence). The CDR3 covers 14 residues.

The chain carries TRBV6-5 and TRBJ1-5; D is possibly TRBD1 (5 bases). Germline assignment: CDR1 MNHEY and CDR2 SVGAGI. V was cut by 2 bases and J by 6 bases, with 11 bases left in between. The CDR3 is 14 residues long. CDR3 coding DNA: TGTGCCAGCAGTTACGGGGGGGAAGCTCAGCCCCAGCATTTT. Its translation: CASSYGGEAQPQHF.

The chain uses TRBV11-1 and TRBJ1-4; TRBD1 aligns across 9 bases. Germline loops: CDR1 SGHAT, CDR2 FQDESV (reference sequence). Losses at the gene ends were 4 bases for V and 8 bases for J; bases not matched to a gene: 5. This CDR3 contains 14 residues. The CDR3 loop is CASSWGQGIEKLFF. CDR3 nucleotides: TGTGCCAGCAGCTGGGGACAGGGAATCGAAAAACTGTTTTTT.

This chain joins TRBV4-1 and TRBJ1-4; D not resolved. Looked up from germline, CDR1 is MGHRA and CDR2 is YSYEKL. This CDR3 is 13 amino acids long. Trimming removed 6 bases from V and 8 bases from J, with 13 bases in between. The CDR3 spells CASRHNVGEKLFF. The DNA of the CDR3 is TGCGCCAGCAGACACAACGTTGGGGAAAAACTGTTTTTT.

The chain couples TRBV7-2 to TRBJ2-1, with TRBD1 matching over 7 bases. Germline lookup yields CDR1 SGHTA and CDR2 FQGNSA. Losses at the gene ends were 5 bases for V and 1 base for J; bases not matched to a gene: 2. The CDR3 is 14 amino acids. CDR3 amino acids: CASSPGQSYNEQFF. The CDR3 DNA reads TGTGCCAGCAGCCCGGGACAGTCCTACAATGAGCAGTTCTTC.

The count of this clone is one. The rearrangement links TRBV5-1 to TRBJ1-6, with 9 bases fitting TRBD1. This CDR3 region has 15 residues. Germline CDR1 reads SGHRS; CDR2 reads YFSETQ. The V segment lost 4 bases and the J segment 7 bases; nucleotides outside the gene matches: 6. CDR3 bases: TGCGCCAGCAGCGTCGGACAGGGGCTGAATTCACCCCTCCACTTT. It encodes CASSVGQGLNSPLHF.

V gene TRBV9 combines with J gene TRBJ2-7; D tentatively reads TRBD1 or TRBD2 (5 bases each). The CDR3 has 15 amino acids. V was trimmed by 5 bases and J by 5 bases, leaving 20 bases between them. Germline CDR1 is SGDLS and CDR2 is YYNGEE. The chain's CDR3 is CASRDVALGVNEQYF. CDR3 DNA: TGTGCCAGCAGGGACGTAGCTTTGGGGGTTAACGAGCAGTACTTC. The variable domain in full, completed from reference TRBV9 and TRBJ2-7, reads DSGVTQTPKHLITATGQRVTLRCSPRSGDLSVYWYQQSLDQGLQFLIQYYNGEERAKGNILERFSAQQFPDLHSELNLSSLELGDSALYFCASRDVALGVNEQYFGPGTRLTVT.

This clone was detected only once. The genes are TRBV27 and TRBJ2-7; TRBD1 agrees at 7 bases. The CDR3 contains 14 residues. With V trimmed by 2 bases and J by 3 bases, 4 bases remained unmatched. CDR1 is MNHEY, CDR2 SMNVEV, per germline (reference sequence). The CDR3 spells CASSLRGRIYEQYF. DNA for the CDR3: TGTGCCAGCAGTTTAAGGGGGCGAATCTACGAGCAGTACTTC.

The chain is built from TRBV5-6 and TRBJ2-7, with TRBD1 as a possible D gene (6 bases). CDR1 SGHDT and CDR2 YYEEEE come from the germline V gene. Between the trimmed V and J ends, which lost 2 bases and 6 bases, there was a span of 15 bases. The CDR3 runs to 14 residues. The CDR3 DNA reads TGTGCCAGCAGCTTTCCAGGGGCGCCCCTCGAGCAGTACTTC. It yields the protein CASSFPGAPLEQYF.

The CDR3 sequence: CASSDDRVFGEQFF. CDR3 bases: TGTGCCAGCAGCGACGACAGGGTTTTTGGTGAGCAGTTCTTC. The V call is TRBV9, the J call TRBJ2-1, with 7 bases fitting TRBD1. This CDR3 has 14 residues. The germline V gene has CDR1 SGDLS and CDR2 YYNGEE. Losses at the gene ends were 3 bases for V and 9 bases for J; bases not matched to a gene: 9.

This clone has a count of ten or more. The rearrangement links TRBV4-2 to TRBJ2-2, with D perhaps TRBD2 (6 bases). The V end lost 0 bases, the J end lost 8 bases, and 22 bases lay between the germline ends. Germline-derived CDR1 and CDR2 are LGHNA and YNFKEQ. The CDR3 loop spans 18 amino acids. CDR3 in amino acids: CASSQEVFPSVIGGELFF. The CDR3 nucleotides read TGTGCCAGCAGCCAAGAAGTGTTTCCTAGCGTTATTGGGGGGGAGCTGTTTTTT.

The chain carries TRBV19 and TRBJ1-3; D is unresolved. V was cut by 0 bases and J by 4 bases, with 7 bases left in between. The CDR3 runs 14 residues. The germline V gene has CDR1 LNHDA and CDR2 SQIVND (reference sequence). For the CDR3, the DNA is TGTGCCAGTAGTATAGATCCACCGGGAAACACCATATATTTT. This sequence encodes CASSIDPPGNTIYF.